This T cell receptor (beta chain) was found in a study of blood T cells in healthy people across ages. With a J-beta primer mix and a sample-barcoded 5' primer, a second PCR ran roughly 7 to 11 cycles. TCRdb reprocessed the 5' RACE reads with MiXCR, giving one entry per CDR3 protein. The sample includes some 1.6 million distinct CDR3 sequences, almost 35% of them seen just once. General observations from the study: A greater number of naive CD4+ cells and higher diversity distinguished long-lived donors from aged donors.

Trimming pared 2 bases from V and 2 bases from J, leaving 9 bases between. The CDR3 loop spans 13 amino acids. The germline V gene encodes CDR1 DFQATT and CDR2 SNEGSKA (reference sequence). Remarks on this clonotype: Its antigen is not identified.

Per sample, extraction of total RNA gave at least 6 micrograms in every case. Sequences were obtained from blood. The chain uses TRBV20-1 and TRBJ1-2, with unresolved D. This sequence was found in a woman aged 25-40 years in good health. The DNA for the CDR3 is TGCAGTGCTAGATTCCAACCAAACTATGGCTACACCTTC. Translating it yields CSARFQPNYGYTF.